Sequencing of this T cell receptor beta chain was carried out in a study of T cells after yellow fever vaccination. Study as a whole: SMART-Seq v4 Ultra Low Input prepared libraries from low-cell fractions.

The sample holds one count of this clonotype. Its antigen remains unidentified. The junction departs from the called germline gene at one end, perhaps through a read error. General study results and limits: It was the secondary response that reached its peak faster, day 5 versus 15, but it was weaker. Boosting was followed by the reappearance of most primary-vaccination clones (around 95% CD4, 70% to 90% CD8).

Conversion of TCR transcripts into cDNA relied on 5'RACE template switching, which added a universal primer site and UMIs. TCRdb redid the calling of the 5' RACE reads with MiXCR, one entry per CDR3 protein. This sample has approximately 550,000 distinct CDR3 sequences; roughly 13% occur once, and the top ten carry over 13%. Germline lookup yields CDR1 MNHEY and CDR2 SVGEGT. The CDR3 is 17 residues long. The genes are TRBV6-2 or TRBV6-3 and TRBJ2-5, with 7 positions matching TRBD2. Sequenced material: PBMCs, taken on the day of the yellow fever booster vaccination. The receptor comes from a young man who received the YFV17D yellow fever vaccine. CDR3: CASSYGAGPTLQETLYF. As DNA, the CDR3 is TGTGCCAGCAGTTACGGAGCGGGACCCACCCTTCAAGAGACCCTGTACTTC.